This T cell receptor (beta chain) appears in the sequencing data of a study of identical twins. Template switching (which added a universal primer site) was used, and cDNA carried unique molecular identifiers. TCRdb analysed the 5' RACE reads with MiXCR anew, one entry per CDR3 protein. Of 570,000 or so distinct CDR3 sequences listed, around a tenth are singletons. A note on this clonotype: Antigen: not known.

The study, taken as a whole, reports: High-abundance cord blood beta clonotypes had fewer insertions; memory repertoires showed none.

Every sampled donor was Caucasian and healthy. V was clipped by 3 bases and J by 0 bases, with 9 bases between them. The CDR3 is 16 amino acids. In germline, CDR1 is ENHRY, CDR2 SYGVKD. This sample also appeared in a second study, on yellow fever vaccine responses in identical twins. That work contributes: After vaccination, twins' T cell response reportedly seemed partly convergent, partly personalized.

This TCR was sampled from a woman between 18 and 29 years old in good health. The rearrangement uses TRBV10-3 and TRBJ2-6; D gene unclear. The specimen was PBMCs. The DNA of the CDR3 is TGTGCCATCAGTGACTGGTTAAGCTCTGGGGCCAACGTCCTGACTTTC. This encodes CAISDWLSSGANVLTF.